The entry below describes one T cell receptor beta chain. This sample was taken from a study of T-cell reconstitution after alpha-beta-depleted transplantation in children. Molecular barcoding with unique molecular identifiers was used for the TCRbeta library. TCRdb called the PCR reads again in MiXCR, with one record for every CDR3 protein. Altogether roughly 420,000 distinct CDR3 sequences are present, under 20% being singletons, with the ten largest covering approximately 28%. Germline trimming cut 5 bases from V and 4 bases from J; bases unmatched to any gene: 9. Germline V CDR1 and CDR2: SGHAT, FQDESV (reference sequence). CDR3 length equals 16 residues.

The TCR was taken from a boy younger than two who had a stem cell transplant for Wiskott-Aldrich syndrome, so the T cells may come from the graft donor. Sequencing was performed on PBMCs, mostly from graft donor cells, taken 360 days after TCRalphabeta/CD19-depleted stem cell transplant. This chain connects TRBV11-1 to TRBJ2-1; 9 bases map to TRBD1. The CDR3 region has the DNA TGTGCCAGCAGCCCGCCAGGGACAGGGAGATACAATGAGCAGTTCTTC. Amino acid sequence: CASSPPGTGRYNEQFF.